These T cell receptor beta chains were read from a single sample in a study of blood T cell repertoires in COVID-19. Libraries were prepared by immunoSEQ multiplex PCR; TCRdb keeps only in-frame clonotypes and omits some of them. The repertoire consists of roughly 110,000 clones, with over 80% occurring once and the leading ten covering 4.6%. The source material was peripheral blood. Receptors were obtained from a woman in her fifties or sixties with acute or convalescent COVID-19. Both conserved end residues are part of each CDR3. Each record gives: D gene, J gene, V gene, clone size, CDR3 protein, CDR3 DNA. The D gene is left open where the match is weak. Clone size appears in some rows only: once, few, many, or a class for an expanded clone.

- | TRBJ1-2 | TRBV7-8 | - | CASSKGDYGYTF | TGTGCCAGCAGCAAGGGGGACTATGGCTACACCTTC
TRBD1 | TRBJ2-7 | TRBV5-5 | - | CASSRITGGEQYF | TGTGCCAGCAGCCGGATCACAGGGGGCGAGCAGTACTTC
- | TRBJ1-6 | TRBV7-2 | - | CASSLATTGRYNSPLHF | TGTGCCAGCAGCTTAGCAACTACGGGGAGATATAATTCACCCCTCCACTTT
- | TRBJ2-1 | TRBV3-1/TRBV3-2 | few | CASSQENLRGEQFF | TGTGCCAGCAGCCAAGAAAACCTTCGGGGTGAGCAGTTCTTC
TRBD1 | TRBJ2-3 | TRBV19 | - | CASSTQGGTDTQYF | TGTGCCAGTAGTACCCAGGGGGGCACAGATACGCAGTATTTT
- | TRBJ2-1 | TRBV30 | - | CAWSVRGGYEQFF | TGTGCCTGGAGTGTACGCGGAGGATATGAGCAGTTCTTC
- | TRBJ1-3 | TRBV30 | once | CAWSVLLGNTIYF | TGTGCCTGGAGTGTACTTTTGGGAAACACCATATATTTT
- | TRBJ1-3 | TRBV18 | - | CASSPGAESGNTIYF | TGTGCCAGCTCACCAGGGGCTGAATCTGGAAACACCATATATTTT
TRBD1 | TRBJ1-1 | TRBV14 | - | CASSLDSTGDNTEAFF | TGTGCCAGCAGCCTCGACTCGACAGGGGATAACACTGAAGCTTTCTTT
- | TRBJ1-5 | TRBV25-1 | - | CASRGPLNQPQHF | TGTGCCAGCAGGGGCCCTCTCAATCAGCCCCAGCATTTT
TRBD1 | TRBJ1-2 | TRBV7-9 | - | CASSSGTGGGYTF | TGTGCCAGCAGCTCCGGGACAGGTGGTGGCTACACCTTC
- | TRBJ2-2 | TRBV28 | - | CASRGTGITGELFF | TGTGCCAGCAGAGGTACGGGAATCACCGGGGAGCTGTTTTTT
- | TRBJ2-7 | TRBV2 | - | CASSLAAYEQYF | TGTGCCAGCAGTTTAGCGGCCTACGAGCAGTACTTC
TRBD1 | TRBJ2-7 | TRBV5-1 | - | CASSPGTGWYEQYF | TGCGCCAGCAGCCCCGGGACAGGGTGGTACGAGCAGTACTTC
- | TRBJ1-1 | TRBV5-5 | - | CASSFAGNTEAFF | TGTGCCAGCAGCTTCGCGGGGAACACTGAAGCTTTCTTT
- | TRBJ1-2 | TRBV30 | - | CAWSPGLIYGYTF | TGTGCCTGGAGCCCGGGACTGATATATGGCTACACCTTC
TRBD1 | TRBJ1-2 | TRBV6-5 | - | CASRDREVANYGYTF | TGTGCCAGCAGGGACAGGGAGGTAGCTAACTATGGCTACACCTTC
TRBD1 | TRBJ2-2 | TRBV29-1 | - | CSVRTGVNTGELFF | TGCAGCGTTCGGACAGGGGTGAACACCGGGGAGCTGTTTTTT
TRBD1 | TRBJ1-4 | TRBV5-1 | - | CASSGGTGTRPEKLFF | TGCGCCAGCAGCGGCGGGACAGGGACCCGACCCGAAAAACTGTTTTTT
TRBD1 | TRBJ1-1 | TRBV28 | - | CASRMGQKAFF | TGTGCCAGCAGAATGGGACAGAAAGCTTTCTTT
- | TRBJ2-1 | TRBV19 | - | CASTRGTYNEQFF | TGTGCCAGTACCAGGGGAACCTACAATGAGCAGTTCTTC
TRBD1 | TRBJ1-2 | TRBV28 | - | CASSRQGIYYGYTF | TGTGCCAGCAGTCGACAGGGAATTTACTATGGCTACACCTTC
TRBD1 | TRBJ1-2 | TRBV28 | - | CASKPTGERGYTF | TGTGCCAGCAAGCCGACAGGGGAGCGAGGCTACACCTTC
- | TRBJ1-1 | TRBV14 | - | CASSQDAGRGEAFF | TGTGCCAGCAGCCAAGATGCAGGACGGGGAGAAGCTTTCTTT
- | TRBJ1-3 | TRBV2 | - | CASRPGHLSGNTIYF | TGTGCCAGCAGGCCCGGACATCTCTCTGGAAACACCATATATTTT
- | TRBJ1-1 | TRBV5-1 | - | CASSLQGNMNTEAFF | TGCGCCAGCAGCTTGCAGGGGAATATGAACACTGAAGCTTTCTTT
TRBD2 | TRBJ2-1 | TRBV5-1 | - | CASVRGGASYNEQFF | TGCGCCAGCGTTCGCGGGGGGGCGAGTTACAATGAGCAGTTCTTC
- | TRBJ1-1 | TRBV12-3/TRBV12-4 | - | CASSSMNTEAFF | TGTGCCAGCAGTTCCATGAACACTGAAGCTTTCTTT
- | TRBJ1-4 | TRBV6-1 | - | CASSEASGLRGRLFF | TGTGCCAGCAGTGAAGCGTCGGGTTTAAGGGGGAGACTGTTTTTT
TRBD2 | TRBJ2-1 | TRBV5-4 | - | CASSSPGLAGLEQFF | TGTGCCAGCAGCTCACCGGGACTAGCGGGACTAGAGCAGTTCTTC
TRBD1 | TRBJ1-1 | TRBV28 | - | CASIFRTGLNTEAFF | TGTGCCAGCATTTTTCGGACAGGGCTGAACACTGAAGCTTTCTTT
- | TRBJ1-6 | TRBV19 | - | CASSDFLGNSPLHF | TGTGCCAGTAGCGACTTTCTAGGCAATTCACCCCTCCACTTT
TRBD2 | TRBJ2-2 | TRBV30 | - | CAWSDRGGGTGELFF | TGTGCCTGGAGTGACCGGGGGGGCGGCACCGGGGAGCTGTTTTTT
TRBD2 | TRBJ2-7 | TRBV5-6 | - | CASSLKAGGPYEQYF | TGTGCCAGCAGCTTGAAGGCGGGAGGCCCCTACGAGCAGTACTTC
- | TRBJ2-7 | TRBV15 | - | CATSRDLLTYEQYF | TGTGCCACCAGCAGAGATCTCCTAACCTACGAGCAGTACTTC
TRBD1 | TRBJ1-2 | TRBV5-1 | - | CASSLGTGTGYTF | TGCGCCAGCAGCTTGGGGACAGGGACTGGCTACACCTTC
TRBD2 | TRBJ2-1 | TRBV7-8 | once | CASSLLAGGRNEQFF | TGTGCCAGCAGCTTACTAGCGGGGGGGCGGAATGAGCAGTTCTTC
TRBD1 | TRBJ1-2 | TRBV2 | - | CASSPQGALNYGYTF | TGTGCCAGCAGTCCACAGGGGGCTCTTAACTATGGCTACACCTTC
- | TRBJ2-6 | TRBV6-5 | - | CASSPRNSGANVLTF | TGTGCCAGCAGTCCTAGAAACTCTGGGGCCAACGTCCTGACTTTC
- | TRBJ1-6 | TRBV20-1 | - | CSVGENSPLHF | TGCAGTGTAGGAGAAAATTCACCCCTCCACTTT
- | TRBJ1-5 | TRBV21-1 | - | CASSPLVGGTSNQPQHF | TGTGCCAGCAGTCCCTTAGTGGGGGGAACGAGCAATCAGCCCCAGCATTTT
- | TRBJ1-1 | TRBV27 | - | CASFSGMNTEAFF | TGTGCCAGCTTCTCGGGGATGAACACTGAAGCTTTCTTT
- | TRBJ1-5 | TRBV3-1/TRBV3-2 | - | CASSQDVGGGQPQHF | TGTGCCAGCAGCCAAGATGTGGGGGGGGGTCAGCCCCAGCATTTT
TRBD2 | TRBJ2-1 | TRBV6-1 | - | CASSERLAGGPSDEQFF | TGTGCCAGCAGCGAACGACTAGCGGGGGGCCCCAGCGATGAGCAGTTCTTC